A selection of T cell receptor beta chains follows, all from one sample in a study of T cells expressing NK-cell markers. Following a re-call of the 5' RACE reads, TCRdb has one entry per CDR3 protein and lacks DNA. The sample includes approximately 420,000 distinct CDR3 sequences. The sequenced material came from blood T cells: a sorted CD56 or NKG2C T cell subset, CD4+ or CD8+ T cells, or bulk PBMC T cells (not recorded which). The receptors shown here come from a woman aged 45-65 years in good health. The CDR3 runs from the conserved cysteine through the conserved F or W. The order of the fields is J gene, V gene, CDR3 protein.

j_call: TRBJ2-3; v_call: TRBV2; cdr3_aa: CASSWGPSERRAGTDTQYF
j_call: TRBJ2-1; v_call: TRBV5-1; cdr3_aa: CASSETSGRAQYNEQFF
j_call: TRBJ2-1; v_call: TRBV4-1; cdr3_aa: CASSQEASGTYNEQFF
j_call: TRBJ2-1; v_call: TRBV20-1; cdr3_aa: CSGRGGSWYNEQFF
j_call: TRBJ1-5; v_call: TRBV6-5; cdr3_aa: CATARDVSEPQHF
j_call: TRBJ2-5; v_call: TRBV10-3; cdr3_aa: CAIGTSGSGGQETQYF
j_call: TRBJ2-7; v_call: TRBV18; cdr3_aa: CASSQNTGDYEQYF
j_call: TRBJ2-7; v_call: TRBV20-1; cdr3_aa: CSARDRLAAAPYEQYF
j_call: TRBJ2-1; v_call: TRBV24-1; cdr3_aa: CATSGRANNEQFF
j_call: TRBJ1-5; v_call: TRBV27; cdr3_aa: CASHAGSNQPQHF
j_call: TRBJ2-1; v_call: TRBV20-1; cdr3_aa: CSAELAGGRNLRYNEQFF
j_call: TRBJ2-7; v_call: TRBV18; cdr3_aa: CASSPGAGYEQYF